This T cell receptor (beta chain) was captured in a study of cytomegalovirus exposure and HLA in healthy donors. Overall study results and limits: In an earlier analysis, most TCR beta V segments were productive about 87% or about 30% of the time. Sequencing likely produced, as an artifact, a cluster of highly shared sequence variants.

PCR used 60 Vbeta primers and 13 Jbeta primers. Libraries were prepared by immunoSEQ multiplex PCR; TCRdb keeps only in-frame clonotypes and omits some of them. The top ten clones hold roughly 6% of a sample with 98,000 or so clones, approximately 79% of them seen once. Notes on this clone: As yet, its antigen is unknown.

Germline-derived CDR1 and CDR2 are LGHNA and YSLEER. Trimming took 0 bases from V and 0 from J; bases not matched to a gene: 4. CDR3 size: 17 residues. This TCR came from a man in his fifties or sixties in good health and CMV-seropositive. Material for sequencing was PBMCs. The chain has TRBV4-3 and TRBJ2-2; 7 bases are shared with TRBD2. The CDR3 DNA reads TGCGCCAGCAGCCAAGATCTGGGGGGGGCGAACACCGGGGAGCTGTTTTTT. Amino acids: CASSQDLGGANTGELFF.